These T cell receptor beta chains were read from a single sample in a study of blood T cell repertoires in COVID-19. Some clones are missing from TCRdb's copy, which holds only in-frame ones; the method was immunoSEQ multiplex PCR. The sample shows some 260,000 clones, under 85% of them seen only once. Sequenced material: peripheral blood. Source of these receptors: a woman aged 40 to 55 with active or convalescent COVID-19. Both conserved end residues are part of each CDR3. Fields, in order: clone size, D gene, V gene, CDR3 length, J gene, CDR3 DNA, CDR3 protein. The D gene is left open where the match is weak. Some rows have no size entry. The others give once, few or many, or a class for an expanded clone.

few	-	TRBV3-1/TRBV3-2	13	TRBJ2-7	TGTGCCAGCAGCCGTCCCCAGGTCCCCGAGCAGTACTTC	CASSRPQVPEQYF
few	-	TRBV19	15	TRBJ2-3	TGTGCCAGTAGGGAGGGTTGGGGGTACACAGATACGCAGTATTTT	CASREGWGYTDTQYF
-	-	TRBV18	13	TRBJ2-1	TGTGCCAGCTCACAAGACTCGGGTAGTGAGCAGTTCTTC	CASSQDSGSEQFF
-	TRBD2	TRBV11-2	16	TRBJ2-3	TGTGCCAGCAGCCCGACTAGCGGGGGAGGCACAGATACGCAGTATTTT	CASSPTSGGGTDTQYF
-	-	TRBV5-1	14	TRBJ2-3	TGCGCCAGCAGCTTGCAGGGAAGCCCAGATACGCAGTATTTT	CASSLQGSPDTQYF
-	-	TRBV6-5	15	TRBJ1-5	TGTGCCAGCAGTGACTCAACAGGGAGTTGGCAGCCCCAGCATTTT	CASSDSTGSWQPQHF
-	TRBD1	TRBV5-5	14	TRBJ1-1	TGTGCCAGCAGCTTACAGGGGGCAGGCACTGAAGCTTTCTTT	CASSLQGAGTEAFF
-	-	TRBV28	16	TRBJ2-4	TGTGCCAGCAGTTTAGACGGGATACTAGCCAAAAACATTCAGTACTTC	CASSLDGILAKNIQYF
-	-	TRBV2	14	TRBJ1-3	TGTGCCAGCACCGAGCGGTACTCTGGAAACACCATATATTTT	CASTERYSGNTIYF
-	-	TRBV9	12	TRBJ2-7	TGTGCCAGCAGCCCCCGGGGCTACGAGCAGTACTTC	CASSPRGYEQYF
-	TRBD1	TRBV7-6	17	TRBJ1-3	TGTGCCAGCAGCTTAGGTGGGACAGGGCCGAATGGAAACACCATATATTTT	CASSLGGTGPNGNTIYF
-	TRBD2	TRBV19	13	TRBJ2-5	TGTGCCAGTAGTATCCCGGGGGGAGAGACCCAGTACTTC	CASSIPGGETQYF
-	TRBD1	TRBV18	14	TRBJ1-2	TGTGCCAGCTCAAGGGGGACAGATGACTATGGCTACACCTTC	CASSRGTDDYGYTF
-	TRBD2	TRBV19	11	TRBJ2-1	TGTGCGGCGGGGGTCTACAATGAGCAGTTCTTC	CAAGVYNEQFF
-	TRBD1	TRBV7-3	14	TRBJ1-2	TGTGCCAGCAGCTCCCGGGACAGAAACTATGGCTACACCTTC	CASSSRDRNYGYTF
few	-	TRBV3-1/TRBV3-2	19	TRBJ1-3	TGTGCCAGCAGTCATCCGGGACAAAAGGCCCTTAGCTCTGGAAACACCATATATTTT	CASSHPGQKALSSGNTIYF
-	-	TRBV6-5	14	TRBJ2-6	TGTGCCAGCAGTTACCTATCTGGGGCCAACGTCCTGACTTTC	CASSYLSGANVLTF
-	-	TRBV5-1	15	TRBJ2-2	TGCGCCAGCAGCTTGGGCCCCGGAGTAGGCGGGGAGCTGTTTTTT	CASSLGPGVGGELFF
once	TRBD1	TRBV19	15	TRBJ1-1	TGTGCCAGTAGGATAGGGACAGGGGGCTATACTGAAGCTTTCTTT	CASRIGTGGYTEAFF
once	TRBD1	TRBV5-1	15	TRBJ1-6	TGCGCCAGCAGTCGGACAGGGGGCGATAATTCACCCCTCCACTTT	CASSRTGGDNSPLHF
-	-	TRBV10-1	15	TRBJ1-1	TGCGCCAGCAGTGATCACAAGACGTCAGGGCATGAAGCTTTCTTT	CASSDHKTSGHEAFF
-	-	TRBV28	15	TRBJ1-2	TGTGCCAGCAGGCGAGGGCCCGGGGGTAACTATGGCTACACCTTC	CASRRGPGGNYGYTF
-	TRBD2	TRBV7-3	16	TRBJ2-2	TGTGCCAGCACCCTAGGGGAGGGGACGAGGACCGGGGAGCTGTTTTTT	CASTLGEGTRTGELFF
-	TRBD1	TRBV24-1	13	TRBJ1-1	TGTGCCACCAGTGAAACAGGGGACACTGAAGCTTTCTTT	CATSETGDTEAFF
few	TRBD1	TRBV2	14	TRBJ1-6	TGTGCCAGCAGAGACAGGGTGGCGAATTCACCCCTCCACTTT	CASRDRVANSPLHF
-	TRBD1	TRBV19	15	TRBJ1-1	TGTGCCAGTAAGGGACAGGCTTTCATGAACACTGAAGCTTTCTTT	CASKGQAFMNTEAFF
-	TRBD1	TRBV6-5	15	TRBJ2-1	TGTGCCAGCAGTTACGGGACAGGGAATGGGGGTGAGCAGTTCTTC	CASSYGTGNGGEQFF
-	-	TRBV19	16	TRBJ2-5	TGTGCCAGTAGTATTCGGGGGTCCCGACTTCAAGAGACCCAGTACTTC	CASSIRGSRLQETQYF
-	TRBD2	TRBV5-8	13	TRBJ2-4	TGTGCCAGCAGCCCCCGACTAGCGGGGGCAACGACTTTC	CASSPRLAGATTF
-	TRBD1	TRBV5-4	15	TRBJ1-1	TGTGCCAGCAGCACCGGGACAGGGGGCCACACTGAAGCTTTCTTT	CASSTGTGGHTEAFF
-	-	TRBV5-1	15	TRBJ2-7	TGCGCCAGCAGTTTCGCCGGGACTTACGACTACGAGCAGTACTTC	CASSFAGTYDYEQYF
-	TRBD1	TRBV29-1	16	TRBJ2-5	TGCAGCGTTGACCCGGGTGGAGGGACAGGGGGGGAGACCCAGTACTTC	CSVDPGGGTGGETQYF
-	-	TRBV7-3	13	TRBJ1-1	TGTGCCAGCAGCTTACAGGGGTGGACTGAAGCTTTCTTT	CASSLQGWTEAFF
-	TRBD1	TRBV7-9	13	TRBJ1-2	TGTGCCAGCAGCCTCGGACAGGGGAATGGCTACACCTTC	CASSLGQGNGYTF
-	-	TRBV28	14	TRBJ2-3	TGTGCCAGCAGTTTTGCCCAGGGGACAGATACGCAGTATTTT	CASSFAQGTDTQYF
-	-	TRBV7-9	16	TRBJ1-6	TGTGCCAGCAGCCCTAAACAGGGAATCGCAAATTCACCCCTCCACTTT	CASSPKQGIANSPLHF